The rows below give T cell receptor beta chains drawn from one sample of a study of blood T cell repertoires in COVID-19. Using immunoSEQ multiplex PCR, the repertoire was profiled, and TCRdb retains in-frame clones only, with some absent. Of 200,000 or so clones listed, around 80% are singletons. The material sequenced was PBMCs or T cells enriched from blood (not recorded which). The receptors here all came from a woman aged 40-49 years with acute COVID-19. CDR3s leave out the opening cysteine and the closing phenylalanine or tryptophan. Each record gives: V gene, CDR3 protein.

>TRBV7-3
ASSPLGRARETQY
>TRBV5-4
ASSLRQGSIYGYT
>TRBV11-2
ASSVHQGAVTEAF
>TRBV19
ATKGGVNYGYT
>TRBV30
ALDSGGGYT
>TRBV6-5
ASRTGTASGYT
>TRBV20-1
SARAGTSQHNEQF
>TRBV5-1
ASSHRDRGTSGAYNEQF
>TRBV6-5
ASSYSTQLKTQY
>TRBV3-1/TRBV3-2
ASNQGAGTEAF
>TRBV12-3/TRBV12-4
ASTNRFYGYT
>TRBV12-5
ASGLVQPAYNEQF
>TRBV11-2
ASSTGVLSPLH
>TRBV5-4
ASSYPRQGAQYEQY
>TRBV6-2/TRBV6-3
ASSYSRVAIANYGYT
>TRBV6-1
ASSEAITGIYEQY
>TRBV27
ASSPLVRERSYNEQF
>TRBV7-2
ASSLEGGSPLH
>TRBV27
ASSLIGTGAAYEQY
>TRBV11-1
ASSVTERLNTGELF
>TRBV27
ASSLQGGWSPLH
>TRBV15
ATSRELAGGGETQY
>TRBV4-3
ASSQDFGDTQY
>TRBV7-8
ASSLPHSGSLIDEQF
>TRBV10-3
AISESPANTGELF
>TRBV5-1
ASSLAIGNLNTGELF
>TRBV19
ASSTGDRGVETQY
>TRBV28
ASSLEGANTEAF
>TRBV30
AWSVIIGTAAF
>TRBV2
ASSELATRATEAF
>TRBV28
ASSLGGPNTEAF
>TRBV29-1
SVLAGVGYT
>TRBV14
ASSSGGSTDTQY
>TRBV18
ASSPPRASGRTQETQY
>TRBV19
ASTVGSGGRTGELF
>TRBV4-1
ASSQDPWTSGADTQY
>TRBV15
ATSREGSASGINEQF
>TRBV27
ASSQSQGLSSPLH
>TRBV19
ASSRGGNTEAF
>TRBV7-3
ASSANSQGAGTEAF
>TRBV7-9
ASSTIGGENIQY